Listed here are 22 T cell receptor beta chains from one sample, sequenced in a study of CXCR3-negative and CXCR3-positive naive CD8 T cells. It was by 5' RACE with UMI labels that the TRB cDNA libraries were prepared. Reanalyzing the 5' RACE reads, TCRdb keeps one entry per CDR3 protein, without DNA. Its listing shows approximately 66,000 distinct CDR3 sequences. The specimen sequenced was naive CXCR3- CD8+ T cells from blood. Subset reported: CD45RO-CCR7+CD27+CD95- naive CD8+ T cells lacking CXCR3 (TNR3-). All receptors come from a human donor in good health. Some clones in this sample may be carry-over from other donors' samples.

J is TRBJ2-3 and V is TRBV7-2; the TRBD2 assignment by TCRdb is unverifiable without DNA. The germline gives CDR1 SGHTA, CDR2 FQGNSA. The CDR3 spans 20 residues. The CDR3 sequence is CASSLSKGLAGNPSTDTQYF.

This sequence joins TRBV29-1 and TRBJ2-7. The CDR3 is 11 residues long. CDR1 and CDR2 (germline): SQVTM, ANQGSEA. CDR3 loop: CSVWLGREQYF.

The chain combines TRBV6-1 with TRBJ1-5. The germline CDR1 and CDR2 sequences are MNHNS and SASEGT. This CDR3 is 17 amino acids long. CDR3: CASSEAPFIPSNQPQHF.

The rearrangement joins TRBV9 to TRBJ2-7; lacking DNA, the TRBD1 call made by TCRdb goes unchecked. Germline values: CDR1 SGDLS, CDR2 YYNGEE. This CDR3 is built from 16 residues. The CDR3 sequence is CASSVEGGSSAYEQYF.

J is TRBJ2-6 and V is TRBV7-2; the TCRdb D gene call, TRBD1, has no DNA to confirm it. CDR3 length: 12 residues. Per germline, CDR1 SGHTA and CDR2 FQGNSA. This chain's CDR3 is CASSGPGQALTF.

The chain carries TRBV20-1 and TRBJ1-2; TCRdb lists TRBD1, though no DNA is available to test this call. From germline, CDR1 is DFQATT and CDR2 SNEGSKA (reference sequence). The CDR3 contains 17 residues. The chain's CDR3 is CSANPGGFSPGWYGYTF.

The chain uses TRBV6-5 and TRBJ1-5; TCRdb lists TRBD1, though no DNA is available to test this call. The CDR3 is made up of 19 amino acids. Germline CDR1 MNHEY, CDR2 SVGAGI. CDR3 amino acids: CASILRQIEYFYSNQPQHF.

The chain links TRBV12-3 or TRBV12-4 to TRBJ1-2; TCRdb's assignment of TRBD1 cannot be checked, as there is no DNA. The CDR3 covers 15 residues. Here the CDR3 reads CASSEDPSGGYGYTF.

The rearrangement joins TRBV24-1 to TRBJ2-1; the D call from TCRdb, TRBD2, cannot be confirmed without DNA. CDR1 and CDR2 from the germline V gene are KGHDR and SFDVKD. CDR3 length: 14 residues. This chain's CDR3 is CATSRTSGGNEQFF.

The chain employs TRBV20-1 and TRBJ2-1; TCRdb reports TRBD2, a call that lacks DNA to check it against. Germline V gene sequence: CDR1 DFQATT, CDR2 SNEGSKA (reference sequence). The CDR3 loop spans 14 amino acids. CDR3 region: CSAPTSGGYNEQFF.

V gene TRBV7-9 combines with J gene TRBJ2-7; TCRdb's assignment of TRBD1 cannot be checked, as there is no DNA. This CDR3 comprises 13 residues. Germline CDR1 reads SEHNR; CDR2 reads FQNEAQ (reference sequence). The CDR3 loop reads CASSLDLWPEQYF.

The gene calls are TRBV28 and TRBJ2-4; TCRdb proposes TRBD1, but this gene call is untestable without DNA. Germline V lookup: CDR1 MDHEN, CDR2 SYDVKM. The CDR3 is 14 amino acids. The CDR3 sequence is CASSLRDTPNIQYF.

The chain combines TRBV7-6 with TRBJ2-7; TCRdb's assignment of TRBD1 cannot be checked, as there is no DNA. This CDR3 spans 17 amino acids. The germline gives CDR1 SGHVS, CDR2 FNYEAQ. CDR3 in amino acids: CASSSHPTGPSSYEQYF.

The rearrangement joins TRBV9 to TRBJ2-7; as DNA is missing, the TRBD1 call by TCRdb cannot be tested. Germline CDR1 is SGDLS and CDR2 is YYNGEE. The CDR3 consists of 15 residues. CDR3 sequence: CASSARDGRTYEPYF.

This rearrangement joins TRBV7-9 to TRBJ1-1; TCRdb's D gene call, TRBD1, goes unchecked for lack of DNA. The germline V gene has CDR1 SEHNR and CDR2 FQNEAQ (reference sequence). This CDR3 has 16 amino acids. The CDR3 loop reads CASTPYERGKNTEAFF.

V and J are TRBV4-3 and TRBJ2-2; no DNA is available, so the TRBD1 call from TCRdb remains unchecked. Germline V CDR1 and CDR2: LGHNA, YSLEER. This CDR3 region has 15 residues. The CDR3 sequence is CASSQDRGDTGELFF.

The chain is built from TRBV27 and TRBJ2-3; TCRdb outputs TRBD2, but without DNA this stays unchecked. Germline CDR1 is MNHEY and CDR2 is SMNVEV (reference sequence). This CDR3 is built from 16 residues. The CDR3 spells CASSSGLAGGTDTQYF.

This sequence joins TRBV20-1 and TRBJ2-1; TCRdb lists TRBD2, though no DNA is available to test this call. Germline V lookup: CDR1 DFQATT, CDR2 SNEGSKA (reference sequence). The CDR3 is 13 residues long. CDR3: CSASGEGYNEQFF.

The chain joins TRBV2 to TRBJ1-1; TCRdb calls TRBD1, which cannot be checked without DNA. Per the germline V gene, CDR1 is SNHLY and CDR2 is FYNNEI. CDR3 length: 17 residues. The CDR3 loop is CASRDPGRQGWNTEAFF. Full variable domain (remainder filled in from reference TRBV2 and TRBJ1-1): EPEVTQTPSHQVTQMGQEVILRCVPISNHLYFYWYRQILGQKVEFLVSFYNNEISEKSEIFDDQFSVERPDGSNFTLKIRSTKLEDSAMYFCASRDPGRQGWNTEAFFGQGTRLTVV.

V is TRBV29-1 and J is TRBJ1-1; TCRdb picks TRBD1, but there is no DNA to check that call. The length of the CDR3 is 12 residues. Germline V gene lookup returns CDR1 SQVTM and CDR2 ANQGSEA. The CDR3: CSVEQGTFLAFF.

This sequence joins TRBV28 and TRBJ1-1; lacking DNA, the TRBD1 call made by TCRdb goes unchecked. The germline CDR1 and CDR2 sequences are MDHEN and SYDVKM. CDR3 length: 14 residues. The CDR3 region is CASSTDRGRTEAFF.

This chain links TRBV5-4 with TRBJ2-1; absent DNA, TCRdb's TRBD2 call cannot be checked. Germline V gene sequence: CDR1 SGHNT, CDR2 YYREEE (reference sequence). The CDR3 runs to 23 residues. CDR3 in amino acids: CASSLRGLAGGTNPDSSYNEQFF.